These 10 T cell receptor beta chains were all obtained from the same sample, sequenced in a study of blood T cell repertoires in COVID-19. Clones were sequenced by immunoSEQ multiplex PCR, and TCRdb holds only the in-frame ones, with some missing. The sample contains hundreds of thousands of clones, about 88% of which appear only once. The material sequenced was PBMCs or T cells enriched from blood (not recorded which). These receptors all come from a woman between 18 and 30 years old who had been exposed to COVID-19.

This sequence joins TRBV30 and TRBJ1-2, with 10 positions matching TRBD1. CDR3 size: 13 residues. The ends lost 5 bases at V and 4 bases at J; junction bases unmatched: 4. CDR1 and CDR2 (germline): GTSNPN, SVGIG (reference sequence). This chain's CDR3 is CAWDRGQIYGYTF. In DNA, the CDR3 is TGTGCCTGGGACAGGGGGCAAATCTATGGCTACACCTTC. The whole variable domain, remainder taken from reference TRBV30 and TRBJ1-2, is SQTIHQWPATLVQPVGSPLSLECTVEGTSNPNLYWYRQAAGRGLQLLFYSVGIGQISSEVPQNLSASRPQDRQFILSSKKLLLSDSGFYLCAWDRGQIYGYTFGSGTRLTVV.

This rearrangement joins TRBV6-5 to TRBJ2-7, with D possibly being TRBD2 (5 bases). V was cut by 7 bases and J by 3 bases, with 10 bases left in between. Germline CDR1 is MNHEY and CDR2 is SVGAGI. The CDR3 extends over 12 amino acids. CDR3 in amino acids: CASNSRGYEQYF. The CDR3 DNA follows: TGTGCCAGCAACTCCCGGGGCTACGAGCAGTACTTC.

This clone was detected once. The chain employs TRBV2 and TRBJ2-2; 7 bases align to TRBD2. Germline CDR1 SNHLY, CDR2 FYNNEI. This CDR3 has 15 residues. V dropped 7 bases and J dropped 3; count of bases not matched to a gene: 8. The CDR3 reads CASNVGGSYTGELFF. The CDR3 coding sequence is TGTGCCAGCAATGTAGGCGGGAGTTACACCGGGGAGCTGTTTTTT.

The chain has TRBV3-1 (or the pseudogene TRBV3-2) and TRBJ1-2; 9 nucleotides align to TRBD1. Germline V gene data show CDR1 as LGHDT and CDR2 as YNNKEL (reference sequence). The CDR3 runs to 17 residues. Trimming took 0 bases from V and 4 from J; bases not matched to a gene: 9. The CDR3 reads CASSQEGQGPATYGYTF. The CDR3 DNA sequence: TGTGCCAGCAGCCAAGAGGGACAGGGCCCCGCGACCTATGGCTACACCTTC.

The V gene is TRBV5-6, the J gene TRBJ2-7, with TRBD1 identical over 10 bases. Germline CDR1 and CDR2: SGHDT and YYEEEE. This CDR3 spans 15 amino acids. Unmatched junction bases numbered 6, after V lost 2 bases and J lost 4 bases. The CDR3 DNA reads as TGTGCCAGCAGCTTCTCCGGGACAGGGGCATACGAGCAGTACTTC. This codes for CASSFSGTGAYEQYF.

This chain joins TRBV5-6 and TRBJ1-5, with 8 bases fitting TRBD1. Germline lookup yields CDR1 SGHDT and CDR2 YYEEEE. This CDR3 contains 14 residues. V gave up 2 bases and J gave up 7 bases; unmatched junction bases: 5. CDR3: CASSLGQGGQPQHF. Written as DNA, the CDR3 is TGTGCCAGCAGCTTAGGACAGGGTGGCCAGCCCCAGCATTTT.

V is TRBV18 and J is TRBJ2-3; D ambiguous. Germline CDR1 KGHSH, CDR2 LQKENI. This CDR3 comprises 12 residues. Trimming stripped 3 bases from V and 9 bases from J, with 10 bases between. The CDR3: CASSPRGETQYF. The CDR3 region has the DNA TGTGCCAGCTCACCTCGCGGCGAGACGCAGTATTTT.

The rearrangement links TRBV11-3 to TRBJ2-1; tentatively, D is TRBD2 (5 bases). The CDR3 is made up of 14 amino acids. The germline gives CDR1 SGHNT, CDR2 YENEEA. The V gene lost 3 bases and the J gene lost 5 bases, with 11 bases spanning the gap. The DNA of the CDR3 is TGTGCCAGCAGCTTTGGTCCAGCGGACAATGAGCAGTTCTTC. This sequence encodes CASSFGPADNEQFF.

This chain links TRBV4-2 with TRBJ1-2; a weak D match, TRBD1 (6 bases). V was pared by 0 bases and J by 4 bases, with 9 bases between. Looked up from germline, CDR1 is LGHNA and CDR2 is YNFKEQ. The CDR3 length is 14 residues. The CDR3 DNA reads TGTGCCAGCAGCCAAGACAGGGGCGGCTATGGCTACACCTTC. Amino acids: CASSQDRGGYGYTF.

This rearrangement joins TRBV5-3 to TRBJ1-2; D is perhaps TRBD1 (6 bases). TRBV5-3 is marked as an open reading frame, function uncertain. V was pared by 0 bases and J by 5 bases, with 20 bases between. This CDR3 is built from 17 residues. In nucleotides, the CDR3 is TGTGCCAGAAGCTTGGTTGAAGTGGGGGGGCCAATGTATGGCTACACCTTC. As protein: CARSLVEVGGPMYGYTF.